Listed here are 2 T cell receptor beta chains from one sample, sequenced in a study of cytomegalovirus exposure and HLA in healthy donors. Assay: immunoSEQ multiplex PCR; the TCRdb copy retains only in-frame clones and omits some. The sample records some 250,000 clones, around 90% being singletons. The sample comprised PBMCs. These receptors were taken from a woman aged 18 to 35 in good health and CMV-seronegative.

CDR3 DNA sequence: TGCGCCAGCAGCCAAGTTCCCCTAGCGGGGGGCCGCTATGAGCAGTTCTTC. Translated: CASSQVPLAGGRYEQFF. V and J are TRBV4-1 and TRBJ2-1, with 11 bases matching TRBD2. The J segment lost 8 bases and the V segment lost 1 base, leaving 10 bases of the junction unmatched. Germline V CDR1 and CDR2: MGHRA, YSYEKL. CDR3 size: 17 residues.

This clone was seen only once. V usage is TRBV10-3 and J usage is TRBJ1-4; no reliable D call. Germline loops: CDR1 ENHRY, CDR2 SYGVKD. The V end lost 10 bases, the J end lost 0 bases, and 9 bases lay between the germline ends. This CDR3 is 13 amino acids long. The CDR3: CASEDATNEKLFF. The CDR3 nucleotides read TGTGCCAGCGAAGATGCAACTAATGAAAAACTGTTTTTT.